This passage covers 3 T cell receptor beta chains from one sample sequenced in a study of shared clonotypes between healthy human individuals. Some clones are missing from TCRdb's copy, which holds only in-frame ones; the method was immunoSEQ multiplex PCR. The table has around 340,000 clones, less than 75% seen once. Specimen: memory CD4+ T cells sorted from blood. Described subset: CD45RA-negative fraction. The receptors were sampled from a man aged 30 to 45 in good health.

Here the CDR3 DNA reads TGTGCCAGCAGTTACGAGAGGGGGAATGGCAAAAACATTCAGTACTTC. Its protein product is CASSYERGNGKNIQYF. This chain links TRBV6-6 with TRBJ2-4; D is perhaps TRBD1 (6 bases). In germline, CDR1 is MNHNY, CDR2 SVGAGI (reference sequence). V was pared by 2 bases and J by 3 bases, with 14 bases between. This CDR3 is 16 amino acids long.

The rearrangement uses TRBV7-2 and TRBJ2-1, with 14 bases identical to TRBD2. J gave up 9 bases and V 1 base, and 5 bases lay outside the gene matches. This CDR3 comprises 16 residues. Per the germline V gene, CDR1 is SGHTA and CDR2 is FQGNSA. The CDR3 spells CASSLGGLAGVREQFF. For the CDR3, the DNA is TGTGCCAGCAGCTTAGGGGGACTAGCGGGAGTTCGTGAGCAGTTCTTC.

This clone was seen just once. A much larger clone lies a single base off, so this may be a read error. Other DNA sequences in this specimen translate into the identical CDR3. The chain couples TRBV7-9 to TRBJ2-1, with 11 nucleotides matching TRBD2. Germline V gene sequence: CDR1 SEHNR, CDR2 FQNEAQ (reference sequence). This CDR3 spans 18 amino acids. After removal of 0 bases from V and 7 bases from J, the junction contained 11 bases not matched to a gene. DNA for the CDR3: TGTGCCAGCAGCTTAGCGATCGGTCTAGCGGGAGGTACGAATGAGCAGTTCTTC. It codes for CASSLAIGLAGGTNEQFF.